These T cell receptor beta chains were read from a single sample in a study of T cells in Graves' hyperthyroidism and ophthalmopathy. TCRdb fed the multiplex PCR reads into MiXCR, producing one record per CDR3 protein. Of over 300,000 distinct CDR3 sequences listed, roughly 13% are singletons. Input material: blood. These receptor sequences come from a woman aged 40 to 50 with Graves' ophthalmopathy. CDR3s include the opening cysteine and the closing phenylalanine or tryptophan. D genes are given only for firm matches. For some rows the clone size is stated as once, few or many, or as a class when expanded; others skip it.

clone size	V gene	D gene	J gene	CDR3 length	CDR3 DNA	CDR3 protein
many	TRBV2	-	TRBJ2-5	12	TGTGCCAGCAGTGCAGGGCCATTTACCCAGTACTTC	CASSAGPFTQYF
few	TRBV27	TRBD1	TRBJ2-1	15	TGTGCCAGCAGAGGACAGGGGGCTTCGCGCTTTGGGCCGTTCTTC	CASRGQGASRFGPFF
many	TRBV10-1	-	TRBJ1-2	13	TGCGCCAGCAGTGACAGGCGAGACTATGGCTACACCTTC	CASSDRRDYGYTF
-	TRBV6-2/TRBV6-3	-	TRBJ2-6	17	TGTACCAGCAATCCCTACCGGACAGTCTCTGGGGCCAACGTCCTGACTTTC	CTSNPYRTVSGANVLTF
many	TRBV12-3/TRBV12-4	-	TRBJ1-4	17	TGTGCCAGCAGTTTCCTCCAACGTGGACAGATTAATGAAAAACTGTTTTTT	CASSFLQRGQINEKLFF
-	TRBV5-6	TRBD1	TRBJ1-2	15	TGTGCCAGCAGCATCGGGACAGGACAACTCTATGGCTACACCTTC	CASSIGTGQLYGYTF
many	TRBV10-3	-	TRBJ2-3	13	TGTGCCATCAGCGAAGCACCGGCAGATACGCAGTATTTT	CAISEAPADTQYF
few	TRBV19	-	TRBJ2-2	13	TGTGCCAGTAGTATAGTCAGGGCCGGGGAGCTGTTTTTT	CASSIVRAGELFF
many	TRBV12-3/TRBV12-4	-	TRBJ1-1	13	TGTGCCAGCAGTTTAGGCGGGAACACTGAAGCTTTATTT	CASSLGGNTEALF
-	TRBV18	-	TRBJ1-1	15	TGTGCCAGCTCACCACAGCAGGCCGGGGGGACTGAAGCTTTCTTT	CASSPQQAGGTEAFF
many	TRBV6-1	-	TRBJ1-1	16	TGTGCCAGCAGTTATGAGGGAACAGGAATGAACACTGAAGCTTTCTTT	CASSYEGTGMNTEAFF
-	TRBV20-1	TRBD1	TRBJ1-1	20	TGCAGTGCTAGAGACTTAGAGCTGACAGGGGATGCCCCCATGAACACTGAAGCTTTCTTT	CSARDLELTGDAPMNTEAFF
-	TRBV4-1	TRBD1	TRBJ1-5	18	TGCGCCAGCAGCCTTCCCGGAGACAGGGGGCTTAGGAATCAGCCCCAGCATTTT	CASSLPGDRGLRNQPQHF
many	TRBV19	TRBD2	TRBJ2-2	15	TGTGCCAGTAGTATGAGGACTAGCGGGAGGCGGGAGCTGTTTTTT	CASSMRTSGRRELFF
many	TRBV12-3/TRBV12-4	TRBD2	TRBJ2-1	14	TGTGCCAGCAGTTTAGCTACTAGCGGGGGGAAGCAGTTCTTC	CASSLATSGGKQFF
many	TRBV2	-	TRBJ1-4	16	TGTGCCAGCAGTGGTATGGGGCCTGCAACTAATGAAAAACTGTTTTTT	CASSGMGPATNEKLFF
many	TRBV20-1	-	TRBJ1-4	14	TGCAGTGCTAGTGGCCTAGGGAACAGTGAAAAACTGTTTTTT	CSASGLGNSEKLFF
-	TRBV3-1	-	TRBJ1-6	16	TGTGCCAGCAGCCAAGATCGTGGGGACTATAATTCACCCCTCCACTTT	CASSQDRGDYNSPLHF
few	TRBV18	TRBD1	TRBJ2-3	14	TGTGCCAGCTCGCGGACAGGGGATCCAGATACGCAGTATTTT	CASSRTGDPDTQYF
many	TRBV29-1	-	TRBJ2-7	14	TGCAGCGTTGTTGCGCCAGATTCCTCCTACGAGCAGTACTTC	CSVVAPDSSYEQYF
few	TRBV4-2	-	TRBJ1-3	20	TGTGCCAGCAGCCAAGAGTGGACATCGTACCGCTTGAGCTCTGGAAACACCATATATTTT	CASSQEWTSYRLSSGNTIYF
many	TRBV28	-	TRBJ2-5	16	TGTGCCAGCAGTCCTACAGGGGAGGCCCGCCAAGAGACCCAGTACTTC	CASSPTGEARQETQYF
many	TRBV15	-	TRBJ2-2	17	TGTGCCACCAGCCCATCCTCGGAAGGGAAGGGGGCCGGGGAGCTGTTTTTT	CATSPSSEGKGAGELFF
many	TRBV12-3/TRBV12-4	-	TRBJ1-2	15	TGTGCCAGCAGTTTAAGTCCCCGAGGGTTCTATGGCTACACCTTC	CASSLSPRGFYGYTF
few	TRBV2	-	TRBJ2-1	13	TGTGCCAGCAGTTCCATCCTGGACGGTGAGCAGTTCTTC	CASSSILDGEQFF